The clone carrying this TCR beta chain showed up just a few times. The antigen remains undetermined. Losses at the gene ends were 2 bases for V and 0 bases for J; bases not matched to a gene: 6. The CDR3 totals 17 residues. This specimen comes from a study of naive and memory T cell subsets. Cells stained for CD3, CD4, CD8, CD45RA and CD27 were sorted into four subsets. An equimolar mix of two oligonucleotides served as the beta constant-region primer for TRBC1 and TRBC2. Four rounds of PCR amplified the ligated cDNA using nested alpha and beta constant-region primers plus SP2. TCRdb redid the calling of the UMI-ligation and nested PCR reads with MiXCR, one entry per CDR3 protein. The table lists about 82,000 distinct CDR3 sequences, 9% of them singletons. Study-level findings and limits: Naive repertoires, especially CD8, held a few larger clonotypes, possibly memory cells re-expressing CD45RA.

Sequenced: naive CD8+ T cells from blood. The chain recombines TRBV12-3 or TRBV12-4 with TRBJ2-3, with 9 bases lining up with TRBD2. This clonotype was obtained from a human donor in good health. CDR3 nucleotide sequence: TGTGCCAGCAGTTTATTGCGGGAGGGAGAGAGCACAGATACGCAGTATTTT. It yields the protein CASSLLREGESTDTQYF.